This TCR beta chain was captured in a study of CD8 T cells in Susac syndrome. V was shortened by 5 bases and J by 10 bases, with 12 bases between the two germline ends. There are 12 residues in the CDR3. Random hexamers were used to reverse transcribe the RNA input (about 0.45 to 1 ug). An immunoSEQ multiplex PCR amplified TCR beta CDR3 over 54 Vbeta and 13 Jbeta. TCRdb redid the calling of the immunoSEQ multiplex PCR reads with MiXCR, one entry per CDR3 protein. The sample yields 210,000 or so distinct CDR3 sequences, about 94% seen once. Isolation of CD8+ and CD4+ T cells was performed negatively, whereas enrichment of TEMRA cells was done by FACS.

The chain joins TRBV12-3 or TRBV12-4 to TRBJ2-1; D is unresolved. This TCR came from a human donor with multiple sclerosis. The sample comprised CD8+ T cells from PBMCs. This CDR3 is CASSGPAREQFF. The CDR3 DNA reads as TGTGCCAGCAGTGGGCCCGCCCGCGAGCAGTTCTTC.